This T cell receptor (beta chain) came from a study of blood T cell repertoires in COVID-19. The repertoire was sequenced with immunoSEQ multiplex PCR; TCRdb's copy has only in-frame clones and lacks some. In the table there are more than 200,000 clones, about four fifths of which are singletons. V lost 0 bases and J lost 7; bases outside the gene matches: 9. The germline V gene has CDR1 LGHNA and CDR2 YNFKEQ. The CDR3 covers 17 residues. Input material: peripheral blood. This TCR was recovered from an elderly man with acute or convalescent COVID-19. The rearrangement joins TRBV4-2 to TRBJ2-1; 10 positions agree with TRBD2. The CDR3 DNA follows: TGTGCCAGCAGCCAAGATAGGGGAGCGGGAGGGCCAAATGAGCAGTTCTTC. Its translation: CASSQDRGAGGPNEQFF.